This is a list of T cell receptor beta chains from one sample in a study of T cell responses to AZD1222 COVID-19 vaccine. The repertoire was sequenced with immunoSEQ multiplex PCR; TCRdb's copy has only in-frame clones and lacks some. The profile shows around 190,000 clones, almost 90% of them singletons. The sample in question was peripheral blood, obtained on day 0 of AZD1222 vaccination. These receptors were collected from an adult in good health. Each CDR3 is given with its conserved first and last residue. Fields, in order: clone size, D gene, V gene, J gene, CDR3 protein, CDR3 DNA. The D gene is left open where the match is weak. Size is stated for part of the rows, as once, few or many counts, or as a class when the clone is expanded.

-,TRBD1,TRBV25-1,TRBJ1-6,CASSEYAGQGGSLHF,TGTGCCAGCAGTGAATATGCGGGACAGGGAGGATCCCTCCACTTT
-,-,TRBV30,TRBJ1-5,CAWSALGGNQPQHF,TGTGCCTGGAGTGCCTTGGGGGGCAATCAGCCCCAGCATTTT
-,TRBD2,TRBV29-1,TRBJ2-2,CSVGASGAFTGELFF,TGCAGCGTTGGGGCTAGCGGGGCGTTCACCGGGGAGCTGTTTTTT
-,TRBD1,TRBV2,TRBJ1-5,CASSPQGGNQPQHF,TGTGCCAGCAGTCCCCAGGGGGGCAATCAGCCCCAGCATTTT
once,-,TRBV28,TRBJ2-7,CASAGQPYEQYF,TGTGCCAGCGCGGGACAGCCCTACGAGCAGTACTTC
-,-,TRBV28,TRBJ1-2,CASSLSLNYGYTF,TGTGCCAGCAGTTTATCCCTAAACTATGGCTACACCTTC
once,TRBD1,TRBV19,TRBJ2-3,CASSIGQGADTQYF,TGTGCCAGTAGTATAGGACAGGGGGCAGATACGCAGTATTTT
-,-,TRBV2,TRBJ2-1,CASSLDLYNEQFF,TGTGCCAGCAGTTTGGACCTCTACAATGAGCAGTTCTTC
-,-,TRBV4-1,TRBJ2-3,CASSQGVGARTDTQYF,TGCGCCAGCAGCCAGGGAGTGGGGGCCCGCACAGATACGCAGTATTTT
-,-,TRBV28,TRBJ2-7,CASSLTGGMSYEQYF,TGTGCCAGCAGCCTGACAGGTGGGATGTCCTACGAGCAGTACTTC
-,-,TRBV18,TRBJ1-1,CASSPLGNTEAFF,TGTGCCAGCTCCCCTCTAGGCAACACTGAAGCTTTCTTT